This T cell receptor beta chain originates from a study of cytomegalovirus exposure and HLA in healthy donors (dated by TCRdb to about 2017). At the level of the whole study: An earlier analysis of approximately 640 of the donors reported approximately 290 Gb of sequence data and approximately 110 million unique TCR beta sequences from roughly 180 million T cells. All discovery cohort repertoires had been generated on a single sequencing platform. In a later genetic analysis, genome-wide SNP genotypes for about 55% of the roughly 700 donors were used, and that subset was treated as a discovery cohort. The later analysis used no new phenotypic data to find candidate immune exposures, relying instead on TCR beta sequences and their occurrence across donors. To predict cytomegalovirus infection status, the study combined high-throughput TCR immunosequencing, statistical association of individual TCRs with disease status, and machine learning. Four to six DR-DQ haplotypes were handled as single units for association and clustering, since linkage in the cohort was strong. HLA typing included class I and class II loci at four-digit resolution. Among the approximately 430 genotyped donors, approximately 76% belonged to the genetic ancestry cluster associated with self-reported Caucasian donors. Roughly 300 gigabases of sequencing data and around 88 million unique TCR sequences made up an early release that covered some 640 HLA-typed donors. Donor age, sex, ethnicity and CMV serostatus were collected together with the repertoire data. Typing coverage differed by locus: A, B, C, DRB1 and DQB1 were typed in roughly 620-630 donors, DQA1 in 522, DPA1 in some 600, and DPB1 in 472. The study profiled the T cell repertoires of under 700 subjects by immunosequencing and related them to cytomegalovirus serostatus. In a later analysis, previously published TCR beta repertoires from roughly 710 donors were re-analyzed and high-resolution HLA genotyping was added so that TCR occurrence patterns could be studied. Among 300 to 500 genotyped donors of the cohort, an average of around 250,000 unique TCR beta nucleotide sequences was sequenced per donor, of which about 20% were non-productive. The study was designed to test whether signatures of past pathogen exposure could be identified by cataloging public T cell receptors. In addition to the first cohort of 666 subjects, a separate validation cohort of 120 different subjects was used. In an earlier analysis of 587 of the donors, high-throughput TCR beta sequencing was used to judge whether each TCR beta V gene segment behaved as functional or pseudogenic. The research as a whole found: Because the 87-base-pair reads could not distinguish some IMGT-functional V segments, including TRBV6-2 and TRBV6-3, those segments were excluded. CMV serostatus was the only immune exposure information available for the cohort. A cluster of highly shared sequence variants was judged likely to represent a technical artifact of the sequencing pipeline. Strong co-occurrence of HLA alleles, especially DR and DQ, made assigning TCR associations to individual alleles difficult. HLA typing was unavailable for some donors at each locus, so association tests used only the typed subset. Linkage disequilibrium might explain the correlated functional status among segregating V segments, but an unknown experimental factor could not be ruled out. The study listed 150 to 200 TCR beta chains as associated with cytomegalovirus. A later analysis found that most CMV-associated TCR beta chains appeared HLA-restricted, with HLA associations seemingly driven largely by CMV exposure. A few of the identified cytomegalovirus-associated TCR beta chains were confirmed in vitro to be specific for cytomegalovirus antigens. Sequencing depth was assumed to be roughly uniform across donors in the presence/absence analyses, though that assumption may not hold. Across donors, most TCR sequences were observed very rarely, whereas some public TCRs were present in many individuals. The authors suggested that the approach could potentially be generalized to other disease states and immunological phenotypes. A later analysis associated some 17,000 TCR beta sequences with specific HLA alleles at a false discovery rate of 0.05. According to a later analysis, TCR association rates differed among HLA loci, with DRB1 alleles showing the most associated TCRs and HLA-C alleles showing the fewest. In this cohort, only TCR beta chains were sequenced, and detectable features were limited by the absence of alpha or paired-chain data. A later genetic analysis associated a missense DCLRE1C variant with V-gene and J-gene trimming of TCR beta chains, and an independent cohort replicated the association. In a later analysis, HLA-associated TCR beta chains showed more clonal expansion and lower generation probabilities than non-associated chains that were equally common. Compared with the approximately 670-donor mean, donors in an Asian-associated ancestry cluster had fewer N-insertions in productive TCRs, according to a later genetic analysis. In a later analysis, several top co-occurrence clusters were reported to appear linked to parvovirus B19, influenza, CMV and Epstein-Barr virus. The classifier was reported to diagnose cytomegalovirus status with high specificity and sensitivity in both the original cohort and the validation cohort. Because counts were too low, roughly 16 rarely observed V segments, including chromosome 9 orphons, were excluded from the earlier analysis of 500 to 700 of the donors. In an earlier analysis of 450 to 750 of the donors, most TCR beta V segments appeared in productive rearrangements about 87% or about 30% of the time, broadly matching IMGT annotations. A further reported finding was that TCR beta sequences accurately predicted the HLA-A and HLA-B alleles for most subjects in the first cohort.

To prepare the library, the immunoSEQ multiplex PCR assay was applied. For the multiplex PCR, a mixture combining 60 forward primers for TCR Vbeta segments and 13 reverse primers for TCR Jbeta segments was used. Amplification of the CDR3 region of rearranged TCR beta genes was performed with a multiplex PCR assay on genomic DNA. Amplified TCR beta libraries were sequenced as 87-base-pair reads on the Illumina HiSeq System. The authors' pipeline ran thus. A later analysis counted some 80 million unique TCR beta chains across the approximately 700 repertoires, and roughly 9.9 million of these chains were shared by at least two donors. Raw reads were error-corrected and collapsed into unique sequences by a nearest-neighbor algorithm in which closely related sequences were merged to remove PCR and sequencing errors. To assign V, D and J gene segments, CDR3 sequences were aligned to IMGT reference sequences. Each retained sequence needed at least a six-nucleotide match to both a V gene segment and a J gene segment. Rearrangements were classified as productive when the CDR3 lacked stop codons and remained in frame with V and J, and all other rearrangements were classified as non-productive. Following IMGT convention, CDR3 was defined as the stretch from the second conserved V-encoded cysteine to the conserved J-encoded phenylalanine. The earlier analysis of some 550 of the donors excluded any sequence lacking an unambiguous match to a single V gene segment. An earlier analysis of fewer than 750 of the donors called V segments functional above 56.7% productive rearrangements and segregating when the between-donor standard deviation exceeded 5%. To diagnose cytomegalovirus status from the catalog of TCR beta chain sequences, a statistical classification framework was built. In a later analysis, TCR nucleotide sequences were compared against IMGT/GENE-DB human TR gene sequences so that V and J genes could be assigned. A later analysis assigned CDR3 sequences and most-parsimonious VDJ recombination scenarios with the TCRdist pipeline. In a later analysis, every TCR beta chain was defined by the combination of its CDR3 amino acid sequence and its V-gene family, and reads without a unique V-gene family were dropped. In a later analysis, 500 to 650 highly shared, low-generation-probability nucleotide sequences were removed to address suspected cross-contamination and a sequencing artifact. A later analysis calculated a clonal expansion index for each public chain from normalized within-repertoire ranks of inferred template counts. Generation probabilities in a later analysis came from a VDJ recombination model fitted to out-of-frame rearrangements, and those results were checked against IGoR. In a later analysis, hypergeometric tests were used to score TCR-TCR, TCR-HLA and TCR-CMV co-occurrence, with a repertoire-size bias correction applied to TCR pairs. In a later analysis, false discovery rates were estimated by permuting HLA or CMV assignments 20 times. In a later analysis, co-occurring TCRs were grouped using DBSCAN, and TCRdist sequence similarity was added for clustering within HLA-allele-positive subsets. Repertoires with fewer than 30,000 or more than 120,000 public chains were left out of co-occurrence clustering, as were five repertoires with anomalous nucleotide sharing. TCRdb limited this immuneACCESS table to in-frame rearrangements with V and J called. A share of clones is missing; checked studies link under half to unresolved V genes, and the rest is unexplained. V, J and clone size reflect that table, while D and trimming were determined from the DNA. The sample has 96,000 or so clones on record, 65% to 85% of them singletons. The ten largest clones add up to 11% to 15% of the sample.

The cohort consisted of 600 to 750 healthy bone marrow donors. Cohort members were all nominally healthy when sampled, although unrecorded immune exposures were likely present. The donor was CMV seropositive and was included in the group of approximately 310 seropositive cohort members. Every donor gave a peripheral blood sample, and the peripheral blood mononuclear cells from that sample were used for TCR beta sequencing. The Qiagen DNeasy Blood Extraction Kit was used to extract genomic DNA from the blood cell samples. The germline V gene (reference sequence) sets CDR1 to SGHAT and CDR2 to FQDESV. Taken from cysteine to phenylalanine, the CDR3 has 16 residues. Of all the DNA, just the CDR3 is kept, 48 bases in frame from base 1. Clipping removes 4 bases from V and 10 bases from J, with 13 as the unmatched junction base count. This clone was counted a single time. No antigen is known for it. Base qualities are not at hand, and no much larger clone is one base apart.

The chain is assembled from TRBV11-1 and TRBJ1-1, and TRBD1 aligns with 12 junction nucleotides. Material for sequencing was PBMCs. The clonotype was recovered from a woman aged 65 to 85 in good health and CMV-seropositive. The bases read TGTGCCAGCAGCTCGGCACTGGGACAGGGGGCTTTGGTAGCTTTCTTT. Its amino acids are CASSSALGQGALVAFF.